The 4 T cell receptor beta chains presented below share a single source sample, sequenced in a study of T cell repertoires in cytomegalovirus infection. TCRdb reanalysed the reads using MiXCR and keeps one entry per CDR3 protein. The data contain fewer than 850,000 distinct CDR3 sequences, roughly 28% of them singletons. The antigens for these receptors are not known. Sequenced material: cultured CD8+ T cells from PBMCs, taken from culture after CMV antigen stimulation. These receptors came from a human donor in good health (CMV status not recorded). Some clones in this sample may be carry-over from other donors' samples.

The rearrangement joins TRBV6-8 to TRBJ2-1, with 7 positions matching TRBD1. The germline gives CDR1 MNHGY, CDR2 SAAAGT. V lost 6 bases and J lost 10; bases outside the gene matches: 3. The CDR3 is made up of 11 amino acids. CDR3 DNA: TGTGCCAGCAGGGGGACAGCCGAGCAGTTCTTC. Protein product: CASRGTAEQFF.

The sample holds a few counts of this clonotype. The chain uses TRBV7-8 and TRBJ2-3; D not resolved. V gave up 3 bases and J gave up 1 base, with 8 bases separating them. Germline CDR1 SGHVS, CDR2 FQNEAQ. The CDR3 consists of 14 residues. The chain's CDR3 is CASSFGVGTDTQYF. CDR3 DNA: TGTGCCAGCAGCTTTGGGGTAGGCACAGATACGCAGTATTTT.

The chain joins TRBV12-3 or TRBV12-4 to TRBJ1-1, with D perhaps matching TRBD1 (5 bases). This CDR3 has 12 residues. With 4 bases removed from V and 7 bases from J, the gap between germline ends came to 10 bases. The CDR3 loop is CASSWDRGEAFF. The CDR3, as DNA: TGTGCCAGCAGTTGGGACCGAGGTGAAGCTTTCTTT.

This chain links TRBV7-6 with TRBJ2-1; 9 nucleotides line up with TRBD1. CDR1 SGHVS and CDR2 FNYEAQ come from the germline V gene. Trimming at V came to 5 bases and at J to 5 bases, leaving 4 bases not matched to a gene. The CDR3 spans 14 residues. The CDR3 is CASSVRDRDNEQFF. CDR3 DNA: TGTGCCAGCAGCGTCCGGGACAGGGACAATGAGCAGTTCTTC.